The entry that follows covers one T cell receptor (beta chain) sequence. The data belong to a study of PD-L1 blockade in urothelial cancer. Using immunoSEQ multiplex PCR, the repertoire was profiled, and TCRdb retains in-frame clones only, with some absent. The data show approximately 91,000 clones, with 70% to 90% seen just once and around 7.7% held by the top ten. This CDR3 spans 13 amino acids. The germline gives CDR1 SGHAT, CDR2 FQNNGV. V gave up 5 bases and J gave up 4 bases, with 9 bases separating them. Stated time point: peripheral blood 6 weeks after treatment start. This receptor was identified in a man in his 70s with urothelial cancer. The gene calls are TRBV11-2 and TRBJ1-3; weak D call: TRBD1 (6 bases). The starting material was PBMCs, obtained around atezolizumab (anti-PD-L1) treatment. This CDR3 reads CASSQDRGNTIYF. DNA of the CDR3: TGTGCCAGCAGCCAGGACAGAGGAAACACCATATATTTT.